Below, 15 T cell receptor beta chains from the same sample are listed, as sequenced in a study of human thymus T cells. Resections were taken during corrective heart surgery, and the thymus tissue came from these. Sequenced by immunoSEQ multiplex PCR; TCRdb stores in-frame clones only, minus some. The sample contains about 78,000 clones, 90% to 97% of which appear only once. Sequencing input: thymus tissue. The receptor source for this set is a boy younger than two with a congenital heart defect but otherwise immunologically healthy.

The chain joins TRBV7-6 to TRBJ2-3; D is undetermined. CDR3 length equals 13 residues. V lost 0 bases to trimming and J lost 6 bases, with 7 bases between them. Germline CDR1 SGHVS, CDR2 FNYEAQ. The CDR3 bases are TGTGCCAGCAGCTTAGCGGGGTCCGATACGCAGTATTTT. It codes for CASSLAGSDTQYF.

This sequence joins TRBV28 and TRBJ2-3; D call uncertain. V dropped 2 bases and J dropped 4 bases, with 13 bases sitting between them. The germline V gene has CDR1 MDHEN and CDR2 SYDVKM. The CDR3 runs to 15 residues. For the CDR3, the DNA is TGTGCCAGCAGTTTAACGGTGCGAGTTTCAGATACGCAGTATTTT. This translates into CASSLTVRVSDTQYF.

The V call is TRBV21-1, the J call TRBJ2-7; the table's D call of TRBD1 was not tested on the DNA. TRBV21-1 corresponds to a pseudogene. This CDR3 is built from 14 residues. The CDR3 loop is CASSGPPGPYEQYF. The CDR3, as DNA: TGTGCCAGCAGCGGGCCCCCAGGGCCCTACGAGCAGTACTTC.

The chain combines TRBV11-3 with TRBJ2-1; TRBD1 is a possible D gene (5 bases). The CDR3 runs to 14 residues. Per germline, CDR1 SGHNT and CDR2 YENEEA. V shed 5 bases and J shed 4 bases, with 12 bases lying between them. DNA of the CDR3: TGTGCCAGCAGCACAGGCCGAGCTTACAATGAGCAGTTCTTC. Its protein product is CASSTGRAYNEQFF.

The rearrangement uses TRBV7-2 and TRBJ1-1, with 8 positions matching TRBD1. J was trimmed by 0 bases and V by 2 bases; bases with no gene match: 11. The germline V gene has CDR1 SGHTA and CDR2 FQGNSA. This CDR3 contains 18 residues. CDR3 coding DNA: TGTGCCAGCAGCTTATTGGACAGGGACCGATTCATGAACACTGAAGCTTTCTTT. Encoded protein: CASSLLDRDRFMNTEAFF.

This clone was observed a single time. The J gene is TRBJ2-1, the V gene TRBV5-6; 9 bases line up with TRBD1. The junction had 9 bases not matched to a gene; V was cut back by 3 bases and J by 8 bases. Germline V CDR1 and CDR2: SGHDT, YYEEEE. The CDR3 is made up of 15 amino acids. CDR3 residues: CASSYSGTGTYEQFF. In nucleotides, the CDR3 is TGTGCCAGCAGCTACTCCGGGACAGGGACGTATGAGCAGTTCTTC.

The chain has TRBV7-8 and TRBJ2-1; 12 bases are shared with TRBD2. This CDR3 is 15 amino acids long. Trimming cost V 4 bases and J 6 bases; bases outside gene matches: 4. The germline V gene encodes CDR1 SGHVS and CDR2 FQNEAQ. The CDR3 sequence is CASSSLTSGGNEQFF. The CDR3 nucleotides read TGTGCCAGCAGCTCCCTGACTAGCGGGGGCAATGAGCAGTTCTTC.

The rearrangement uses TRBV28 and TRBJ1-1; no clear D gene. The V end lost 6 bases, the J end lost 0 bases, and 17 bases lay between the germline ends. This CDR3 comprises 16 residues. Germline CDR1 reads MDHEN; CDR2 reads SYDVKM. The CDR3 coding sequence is TGTGCCAGCAGCCGGGCGGCTCACCCTATGAACACTGAAGCTTTCTTT. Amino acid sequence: CASSRAAHPMNTEAFF.

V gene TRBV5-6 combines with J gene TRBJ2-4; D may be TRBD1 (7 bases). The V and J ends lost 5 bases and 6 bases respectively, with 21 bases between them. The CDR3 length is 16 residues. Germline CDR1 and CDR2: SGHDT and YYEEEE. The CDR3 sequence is CASRKGTEDRPNIQYF. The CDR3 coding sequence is TGTGCCAGCAGAAAGGGGACTGAGGACAGGCCAAACATTCAGTACTTC.

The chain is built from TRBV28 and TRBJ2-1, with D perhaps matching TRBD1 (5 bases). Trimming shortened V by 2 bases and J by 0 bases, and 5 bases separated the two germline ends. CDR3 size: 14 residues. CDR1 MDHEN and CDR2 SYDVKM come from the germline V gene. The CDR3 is CASSLTGSYNEQFF. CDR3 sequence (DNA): TGTGCCAGCAGTTTAACAGGCTCCTACAATGAGCAGTTCTTC.

The CDR3 coding sequence is TGTGCCATCAGTGAGTCGTCTCCGGGCCTCTCCTACGAGCAGTACTTC. Amino acids: CAISESSPGLSYEQYF. The chain has TRBV10-3 and TRBJ2-7; D uncertain. The CDR3 has 16 residues. The germline V and J ends were trimmed by 0 bases and 0 bases, with 12 bases remaining between them. CDR1 and CDR2 (germline): ENHRY, SYGVKD.

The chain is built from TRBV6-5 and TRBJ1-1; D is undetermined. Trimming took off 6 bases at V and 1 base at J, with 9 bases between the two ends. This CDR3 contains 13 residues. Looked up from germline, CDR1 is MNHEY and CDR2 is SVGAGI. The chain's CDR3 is CASRSQANTEAFF. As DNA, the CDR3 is TGTGCCAGCAGGTCTCAGGCGAACACTGAAGCTTTCTTT.

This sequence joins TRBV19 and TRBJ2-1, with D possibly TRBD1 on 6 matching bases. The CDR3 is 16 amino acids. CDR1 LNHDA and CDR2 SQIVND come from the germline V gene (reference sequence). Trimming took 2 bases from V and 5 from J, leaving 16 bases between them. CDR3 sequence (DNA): TGTGCCAGTAGTATATCCGGAACAGGGTTTGACAATGAGCAGTTCTTC. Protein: CASSISGTGFDNEQFF.

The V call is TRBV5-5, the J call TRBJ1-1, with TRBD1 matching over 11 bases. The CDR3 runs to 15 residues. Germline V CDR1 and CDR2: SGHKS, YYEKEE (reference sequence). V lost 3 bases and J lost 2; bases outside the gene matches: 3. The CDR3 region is CASSSGQGGNTEAFF. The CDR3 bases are TGTGCCAGCAGCTCGGGACAGGGGGGAAACACTGAAGCTTTCTTT.

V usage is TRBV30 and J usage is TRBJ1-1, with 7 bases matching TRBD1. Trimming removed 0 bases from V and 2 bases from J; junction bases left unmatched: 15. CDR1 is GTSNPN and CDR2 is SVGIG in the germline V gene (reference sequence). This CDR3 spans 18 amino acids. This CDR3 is CAWSVPGVDRAFNTEAFF. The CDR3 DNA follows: TGTGCCTGGAGTGTACCGGGGGTCGACAGGGCTTTTAACACTGAAGCTTTCTTT.